Listed below are T cell receptor beta chains from one sample, sequenced in a study of PD-1 blockade in classical Hodgkin lymphoma. Clones were sequenced by immunoSEQ multiplex PCR, and TCRdb holds only the in-frame ones, with some missing. Among 20,000 to 25,000 clones, about 70% were seen once, and the ten largest hold about 19%. The material was peripheral blood mononuclear cells (PBMCs), obtained before the fourth cycle of nivolumab. All receptors derive from a human donor with classical Hodgkin lymphoma. Both conserved end residues are part of each CDR3. The order of the fields is clone size, V gene, D gene, J gene, CDR3 DNA, CDR3 protein. The D gene is left open where the match is weak. Rows may omit the clone size; those that give it use once, few, many or a size class.

.	TRBV2	.	TRBJ2-1	TGTGCCAGCACCTATAACAATGAGCAGTTCTTC	CASTYNNEQFF
once	TRBV18	TRBD2	TRBJ2-7	TGTGCCAGCTCGTCCGGGGGGGGTGGCGAGCAGTACTTC	CASSSGGGGEQYF
.	TRBV4-1	TRBD1	TRBJ1-1	TGCGCCAGCAGCCAAAGAAACCCAGGGGGCGCGGATTCCACTGAAGCTTTCTTT	CASSQRNPGGADSTEAFF
few	TRBV28	TRBD1	TRBJ1-2	TGTGCCAGCAGTCCGGGACAGGGCAACGGCTACACCTTC	CASSPGQGNGYTF
.	TRBV5-1	TRBD1	TRBJ2-1	TGCGCCAGCAGCTTGGGGCGGACAGGGGGCTGGGAGCAGTTCTTC	CASSLGRTGGWEQFF
.	TRBV18	TRBD1	TRBJ2-1	TGTGCCAGCTCACCGGGACAGGGACCCTGGGAGCAGTTCTTC	CASSPGQGPWEQFF
.	TRBV28	TRBD1	TRBJ1-1	TGTGCCAGCAGGGCTGGACAGGGGAACACTGAAGCTTTCTTT	CASRAGQGNTEAFF
.	TRBV27	TRBD2	TRBJ2-2	TGTGCCAGCAGTTTATTAGCGGGAGGACCTTACACCGGGGAGCTGTTTTTT	CASSLLAGGPYTGELFF
.	TRBV6-1	.	TRBJ2-5	TGTGCCAGCAGTGAAGCAGCGAGAGAGACCCAGTACTTC	CASSEAARETQYF
.	TRBV10-3	.	TRBJ2-2	TGTGCCATCAGTGTCACAGGGACCGGGGAGCTGTTTTTT	CAISVTGTGELFF
.	TRBV5-6	.	TRBJ2-7	TGTGCCAGCAGCTTCGGCGTTTCCTACGAGCAGTACTTC	CASSFGVSYEQYF
few	TRBV27	.	TRBJ1-4	TGTGCCAGCAGTGAGGAGGGGGGTGAAAAACTGTTTTTT	CASSEEGGEKLFF
.	TRBV29-1	.	TRBJ1-5	TGCAGCGTTGAAGTTGACGGCAATCAGCCCCAGCATTTT	CSVEVDGNQPQHF
.	TRBV6-6	TRBD2	TRBJ2-3	TGTGCCAGCAGTGGGGGAGGGAGTTCCACAGATACGCAGTATTTT	CASSGGGSSTDTQYF
.	TRBV6-5	.	TRBJ2-7	TGTGCCAGCAGTTACGTTTCAGGGCTCGGCTACGAGCAGTACTTC	CASSYVSGLGYEQYF
few	TRBV5-1	.	TRBJ2-1	TGCGCCAGCAGCTTCAGGGATTACAATGAGCAGTTCTTC	CASSFRDYNEQFF
.	TRBV7-2	.	TRBJ1-1	TGTGCCAGCAGCTCCCAGGAGAACACTGAAGCTTTCTTT	CASSSQENTEAFF
once	TRBV5-5	TRBD1	TRBJ1-2	TGTGCCAGCAGCGTCGGGACAGACTATGGCTACACCTTC	CASSVGTDYGYTF
.	TRBV19	TRBD2	TRBJ2-5	TGTGCCAGTAATAGCGGGCCTATCCAAGAGACCCAGTACTTC	CASNSGPIQETQYF
few	TRBV7-2	.	TRBJ1-2	TGTGCCAGCAGCTTAGCAGGAGCCTGGGGCTACACCTTC	CASSLAGAWGYTF
few	TRBV30	.	TRBJ1-1	TGTGCCTGGAGTCTCCTCAACACTGAAGCTTTCTTT	CAWSLLNTEAFF
.	TRBV28	TRBD1	TRBJ2-1	TGTGCCAGCAGTCTCGTACAGGGGGCGGGGTACAATGAGCAGTTCTTC	CASSLVQGAGYNEQFF
.	TRBV10-1	.	TRBJ1-1	TGCGCCACCCCGGGGGGGCGGGGCCTGAACACTGAAGCTTTCTTT	CATPGGRGLNTEAFF
once	TRBV19	.	TRBJ2-5	TGTGCCAGTAGTAAATGGGGGGGCTTAGACGTGGAGACCCAGTACTTC	CASSKWGGLDVETQYF
few	TRBV19	.	TRBJ1-1	TGTGCCAGTAGTAACACACGGAACACTGAAGCTTTCTTT	CASSNTRNTEAFF
few	TRBV6-5	.	TRBJ1-2	TGTGCCAGCAGGCAAGTTGCGACTGGATATGGCTACACCTTC	CASRQVATGYGYTF
.	TRBV5-4	.	TRBJ2-2	TGTGCCAGCAGCAAAACCGGGGAGCTGTTTTTT	CASSKTGELFF
.	TRBV4-1	.	TRBJ2-5	TGCGCCAGCAGCCAATGGGGCAGGGTATTGGAGACCCAGTACTTC	CASSQWGRVLETQYF
.	TRBV27	TRBD2	TRBJ2-5	TGTGCCAGCAGTTTACCCGATCGGGAGGCGGGGCAAGAGACCCAGTACTTC	CASSLPDREAGQETQYF
.	TRBV6-5	.	TRBJ1-1	TGTGCCAGCAGGGGGGACCGCCGGGGCACTGAAGCTTTCTTT	CASRGDRRGTEAFF
once	TRBV15	TRBD1	TRBJ2-5	TGTGCCACCAGCAGAGCGGGGACAGTACAAGAGACCCAGTACTTC	CATSRAGTVQETQYF
.	TRBV7-9	.	TRBJ1-1	TGTGCCAGCAGCTTACAGGGGAGGACTGAAGCTTTCTTT	CASSLQGRTEAFF
few	TRBV27	TRBD2	TRBJ2-5	TGTGCCAGCAGACCCGGACTAGCGGGAGGTGAGACCCAGTACTTC	CASRPGLAGGETQYF
.	TRBV29-1	.	TRBJ1-1	TGCAGCGTTGAAATTCGGGTTAACACTGAAGCTTTCTTT	CSVEIRVNTEAFF
.	TRBV30	.	TRBJ1-3	TGTGCCTGGAGTGGAGGTCTTATCGGAAACACCATATATTTT	CAWSGGLIGNTIYF
.	TRBV27	TRBD2	TRBJ2-7	TGTGCCAGCAGTTTAACACTAGCGGGCTACGAGCAGTACTTC	CASSLTLAGYEQYF